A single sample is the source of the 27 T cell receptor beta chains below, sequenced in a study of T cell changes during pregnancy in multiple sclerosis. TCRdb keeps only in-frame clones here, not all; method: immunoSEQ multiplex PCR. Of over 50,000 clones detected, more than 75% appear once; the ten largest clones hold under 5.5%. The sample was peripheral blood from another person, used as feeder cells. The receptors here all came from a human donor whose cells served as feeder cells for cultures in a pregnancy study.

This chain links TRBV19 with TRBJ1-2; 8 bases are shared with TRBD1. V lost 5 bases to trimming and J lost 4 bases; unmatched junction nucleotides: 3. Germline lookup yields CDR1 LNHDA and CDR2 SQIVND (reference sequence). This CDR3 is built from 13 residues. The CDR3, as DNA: TGTGCCAGTAGTGTCACAGGGGGCTATGGCTACACCTTC. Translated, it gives CASSVTGGYGYTF. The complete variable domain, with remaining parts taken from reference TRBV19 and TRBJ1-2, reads DGGITQSPKYLFRKEGQNVTLSCEQNLNHDAMYWYRQDPGQGLRLIYYSQIVNDFQKGDIAEGYSVSREKKESFPLTVTSAQKNPTAFYLCASSVTGGYGYTFGSGTRLTVV.

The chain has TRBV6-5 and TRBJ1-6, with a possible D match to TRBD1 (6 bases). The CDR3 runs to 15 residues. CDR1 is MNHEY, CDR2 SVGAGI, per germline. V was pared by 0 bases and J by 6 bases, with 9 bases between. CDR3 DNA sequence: TGTGCCAGCAGTTACTCACCCAGGGGTAATTCACCCCTCCACTTT. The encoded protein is CASSYSPRGNSPLHF.

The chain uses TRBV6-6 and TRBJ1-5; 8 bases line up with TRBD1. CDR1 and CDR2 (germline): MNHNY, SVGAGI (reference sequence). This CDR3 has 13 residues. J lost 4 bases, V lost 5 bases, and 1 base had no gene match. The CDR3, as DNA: TGTGCCAGCAGTCGACAGGGGAATCAGCCCCAGCATTTT. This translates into CASSRQGNQPQHF.

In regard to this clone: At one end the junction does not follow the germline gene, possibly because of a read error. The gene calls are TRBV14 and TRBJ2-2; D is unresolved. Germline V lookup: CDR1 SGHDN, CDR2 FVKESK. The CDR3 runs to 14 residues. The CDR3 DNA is TGCGCCAGCAGCCCAACATTCAATTCCGGGGAGCTGTTTTTT. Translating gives CASSPTFNSGELFF. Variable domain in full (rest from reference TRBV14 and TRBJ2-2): EAGVTQFPSHSVIEKGQTVTLRCDPISGHDNLYWYRRVMGKEIKFLLHFVKESKQDESGMPNNRFLAERTGGTYSTLKVQPAELEDSGVYFCASSPTFNSGELFFGEGSRLTVL.

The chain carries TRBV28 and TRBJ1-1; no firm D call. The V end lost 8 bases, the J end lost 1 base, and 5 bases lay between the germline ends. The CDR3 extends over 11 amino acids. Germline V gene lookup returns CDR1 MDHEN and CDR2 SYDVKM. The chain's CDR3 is CASGTNTEAFF. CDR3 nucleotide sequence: TGTGCCAGCGGCACGAACACTGAAGCTTTCTTT.

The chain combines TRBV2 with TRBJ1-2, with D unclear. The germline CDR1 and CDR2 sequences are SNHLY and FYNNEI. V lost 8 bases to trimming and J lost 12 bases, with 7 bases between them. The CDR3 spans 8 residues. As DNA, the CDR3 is TGTGCCAGCCAGGACGACACCTTC. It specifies CASQDDTF.

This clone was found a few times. CDR3 in amino acids: CASSQDRGDGRYGYTF. The CDR3 coding sequence is TGCGCCAGCAGCCAAGATAGAGGGGACGGCCGCTATGGCTACACCTTC. This sequence joins TRBV4-3 and TRBJ1-2; TRBD1 is a possible D gene (5 bases). Between the trimmed V and J ends, which lost 0 bases and 4 bases, there was a span of 15 bases. Germline V CDR1 and CDR2: LGHNA, YSLEER. The CDR3 is made up of 16 amino acids.

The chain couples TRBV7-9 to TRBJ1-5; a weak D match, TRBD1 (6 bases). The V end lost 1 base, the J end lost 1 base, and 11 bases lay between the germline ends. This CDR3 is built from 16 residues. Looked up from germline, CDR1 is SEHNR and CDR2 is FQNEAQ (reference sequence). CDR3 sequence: CASSLGQGLSNQPQHF. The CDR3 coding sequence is TGTGCCAGCAGCTTAGGGCAGGGGTTAAGCAATCAGCCCCAGCATTTT.

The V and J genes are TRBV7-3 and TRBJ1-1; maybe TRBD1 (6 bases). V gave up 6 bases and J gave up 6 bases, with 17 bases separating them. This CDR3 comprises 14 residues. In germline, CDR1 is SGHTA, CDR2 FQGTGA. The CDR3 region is CASRFRQGSAEAFF. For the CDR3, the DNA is TGTGCCAGCAGATTTAGGCAGGGGAGCGCTGAAGCTTTCTTT.

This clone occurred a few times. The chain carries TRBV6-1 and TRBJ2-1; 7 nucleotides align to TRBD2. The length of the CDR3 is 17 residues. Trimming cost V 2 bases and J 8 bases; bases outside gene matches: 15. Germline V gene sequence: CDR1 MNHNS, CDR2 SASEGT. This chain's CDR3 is CASSEFFAFGGGDEQFF. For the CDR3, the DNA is TGTGCCAGCAGTGAATTCTTCGCGTTTGGGGGAGGGGATGAGCAGTTCTTC.

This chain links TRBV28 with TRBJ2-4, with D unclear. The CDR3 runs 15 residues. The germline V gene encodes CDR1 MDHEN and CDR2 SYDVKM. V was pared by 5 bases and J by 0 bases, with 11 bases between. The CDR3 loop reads CASSPPRLAKNIQYF. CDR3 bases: TGTGCCAGCAGTCCCCCCCGGCTAGCCAAAAACATTCAGTACTTC.

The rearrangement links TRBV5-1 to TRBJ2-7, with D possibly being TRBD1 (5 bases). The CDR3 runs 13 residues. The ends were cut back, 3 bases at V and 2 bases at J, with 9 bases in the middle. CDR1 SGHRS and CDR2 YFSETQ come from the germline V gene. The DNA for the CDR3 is TGCGCCAGCAGCTCGGACAATACCTACGAGCAGTACTTC. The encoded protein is CASSSDNTYEQYF.

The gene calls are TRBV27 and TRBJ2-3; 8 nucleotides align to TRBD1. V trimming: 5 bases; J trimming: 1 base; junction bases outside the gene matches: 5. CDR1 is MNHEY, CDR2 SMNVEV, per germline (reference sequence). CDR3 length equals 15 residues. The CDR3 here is CASSSQGAGTDTQYF. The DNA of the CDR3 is TGTGCCAGCAGTAGTCAGGGGGCCGGCACAGATACGCAGTATTTT.

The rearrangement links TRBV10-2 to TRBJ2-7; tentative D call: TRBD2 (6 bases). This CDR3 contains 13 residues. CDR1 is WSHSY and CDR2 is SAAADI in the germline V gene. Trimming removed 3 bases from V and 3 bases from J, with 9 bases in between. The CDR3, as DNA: TGCGCCAGCAGTGATGGTAGCGGCTACGAGCAGTACTTC. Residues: CASSDGSGYEQYF.

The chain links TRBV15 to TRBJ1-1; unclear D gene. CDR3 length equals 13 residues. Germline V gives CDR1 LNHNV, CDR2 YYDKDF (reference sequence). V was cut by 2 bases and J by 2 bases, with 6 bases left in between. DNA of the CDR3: TGTGCCACCAGCAGACGGACCAACACTGAAGCTTTCTTT. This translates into CATSRRTNTEAFF.

CDR3: CASSLAGAQGPLGYGYTF. The CDR3, as DNA: TGTGCCAGCAGCTTGGCGGGGGCGCAAGGTCCCTTAGGCTATGGCTACACCTTC. The genes are TRBV11-2 and TRBJ1-2, with D perhaps matching TRBD1 (6 bases). The CDR3 spans 18 residues. V lost 3 bases and J 4 bases, leaving 24 bases between the germline ends. Germline loops: CDR1 SGHAT, CDR2 FQNNGV.

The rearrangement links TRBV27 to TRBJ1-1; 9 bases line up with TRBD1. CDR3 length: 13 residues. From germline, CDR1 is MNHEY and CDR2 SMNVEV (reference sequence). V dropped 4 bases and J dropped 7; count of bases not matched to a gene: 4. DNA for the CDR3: TGTGCCAGCAGTTCTACGACAGGGGGTGAAGCTTTCTTT. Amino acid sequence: CASSSTTGGEAFF.

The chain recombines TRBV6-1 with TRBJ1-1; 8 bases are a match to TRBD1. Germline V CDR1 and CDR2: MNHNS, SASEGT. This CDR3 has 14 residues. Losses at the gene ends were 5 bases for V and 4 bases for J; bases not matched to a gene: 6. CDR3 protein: CASSLDRGGTEAFF. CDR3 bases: TGTGCCAGCAGTCTAGACAGGGGCGGCACTGAAGCTTTCTTT.

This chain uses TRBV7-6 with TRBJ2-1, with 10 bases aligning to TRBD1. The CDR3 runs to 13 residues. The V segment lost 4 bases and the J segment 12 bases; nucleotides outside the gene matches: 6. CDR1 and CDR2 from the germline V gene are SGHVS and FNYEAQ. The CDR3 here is CASSSSGDRGQFF. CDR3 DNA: TGTGCCAGCAGCTCTTCAGGGGACAGGGGGCAGTTCTTC.

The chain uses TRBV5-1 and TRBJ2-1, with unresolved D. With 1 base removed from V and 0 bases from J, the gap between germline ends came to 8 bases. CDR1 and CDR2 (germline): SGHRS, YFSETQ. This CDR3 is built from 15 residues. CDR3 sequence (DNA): TGCGCCAGCAGCTTGTACGGGTCCTCCTACAATGAGCAGTTCTTC. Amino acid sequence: CASSLYGSSYNEQFF.

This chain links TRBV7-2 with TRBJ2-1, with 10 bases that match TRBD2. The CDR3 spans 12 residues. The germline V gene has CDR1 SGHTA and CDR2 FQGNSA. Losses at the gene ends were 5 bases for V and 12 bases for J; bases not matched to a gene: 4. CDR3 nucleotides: TGTGCCAGCAGCACCCGGACTAGCGGGCAGTTCTTC. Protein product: CASSTRTSGQFF.

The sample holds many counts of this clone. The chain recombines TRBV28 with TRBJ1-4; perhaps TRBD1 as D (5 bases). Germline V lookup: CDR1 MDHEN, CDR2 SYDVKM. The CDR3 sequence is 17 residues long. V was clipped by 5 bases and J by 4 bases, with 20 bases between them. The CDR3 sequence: CASSDSGRKNYNEKLFF. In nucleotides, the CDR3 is TGTGCCAGCAGTGACTCGGGACGGAAGAATTATAATGAAAAACTGTTTTTT.

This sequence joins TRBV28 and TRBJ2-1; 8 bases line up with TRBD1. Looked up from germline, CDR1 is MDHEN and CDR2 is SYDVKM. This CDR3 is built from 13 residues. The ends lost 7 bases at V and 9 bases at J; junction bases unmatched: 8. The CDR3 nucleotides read TGTGCCAGCACCGACAGGGGCTACGGTGAGCAGTTCTTC. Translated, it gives CASTDRGYGEQFF.

CDR3 nucleotide sequence: TGTGCCAGCAGCCCGCCTGAGCAATGGGGGGAAGGAGGCAATCAGCCCCAGCATTTT. It specifies CASSPPEQWGEGGNQPQHF. V is TRBV11-3 and J is TRBJ1-5; TRBD1 is a possible D gene (5 bases). The CDR3 contains 19 residues. Trimming took off 5 bases at V and 2 bases at J, with 25 bases between the two ends. Germline CDR1 is SGHNT and CDR2 is YENEEA.

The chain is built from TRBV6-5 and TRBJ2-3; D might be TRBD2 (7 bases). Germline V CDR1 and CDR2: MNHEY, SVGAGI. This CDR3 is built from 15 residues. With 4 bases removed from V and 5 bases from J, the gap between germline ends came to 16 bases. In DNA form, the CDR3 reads TGTGCCAGCAGTTCCTTAGGGGGGGGCAAAGATACGCAGTATTTT. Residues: CASSSLGGGKDTQYF.

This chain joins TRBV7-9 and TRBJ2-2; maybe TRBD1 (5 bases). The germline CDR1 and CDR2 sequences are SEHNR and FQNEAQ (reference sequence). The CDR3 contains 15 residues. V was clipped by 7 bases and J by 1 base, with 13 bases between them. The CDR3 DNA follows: TGTGCCAGCACCATAGGGGCAATGAACACCGGGGAGCTGTTTTTT. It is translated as CASTIGAMNTGELFF.

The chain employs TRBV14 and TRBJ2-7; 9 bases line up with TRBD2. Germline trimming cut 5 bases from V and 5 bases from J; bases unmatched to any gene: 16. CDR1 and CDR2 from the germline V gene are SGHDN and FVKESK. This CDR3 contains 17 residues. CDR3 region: CASSSYRRASGNHEQYF. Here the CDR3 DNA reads TGTGCCAGCAGCTCTTATAGGCGGGCTAGCGGGAATCACGAGCAGTACTTC. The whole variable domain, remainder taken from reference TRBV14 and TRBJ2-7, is EAGVTQFPSHSVIEKGQTVTLRCDPISGHDNLYWYRRVMGKEIKFLLHFVKESKQDESGMPNNRFLAERTGGTYSTLKVQPAELEDSGVYFCASSSYRRASGNHEQYFGPGTRLTVT.